Listed here are 6 T cell receptor beta chains from one sample, sequenced in a study of blood T cell repertoires in COVID-19. Produced via immunoSEQ multiplex PCR; TCRdb's table is partial and in-frame only. There are tens of thousands of clones in the sample; about 80% occur only once, and around 45% lies in the top ten. The specimen sequenced was peripheral blood. The receptors stem from a woman older than 75 with acute or convalescent COVID-19.

The chain employs TRBV7-2 and TRBJ1-2, with D maybe TRBD1 (5 bases). This CDR3 has 14 residues. The germline V and J ends were trimmed by 5 bases and 1 base, with 11 bases remaining between them. Germline V gene data show CDR1 as SGHTA and CDR2 as FQGNSA. Here the CDR3 reads CASSPGGHNYGYTF. In nucleotides, the CDR3 is TGTGCCAGCAGCCCCGGGGGTCATAACTATGGCTACACCTTC. Full variable domain (outside the CDR3, taken from reference TRBV7-2 and TRBJ1-2): GAGVSQSPSNKVTEKGKDVELRCDPISGHTALYWYRQSLGQGLEFLIYFQGNSAPDKSGLPSDRFSAERTGGSVSTLTIQRTQQEDSAVYLCASSPGGHNYGYTFGSGTRLTVV.

This chain joins TRBV7-9 and TRBJ2-5, with 10 positions matching TRBD2. This CDR3 has 16 amino acids. Germline CDR1 SEHNR, CDR2 FQNEAQ (reference sequence). Trimming removed 5 bases from V and 1 base from J; junction bases left unmatched: 7. CDR3 nucleotides: TGTGCCAGCAGCACCGGAGCGGGGGGGCCCCAAGAGACCCAGTACTTC. Amino acids: CASSTGAGGPQETQYF.

The chain couples TRBV6-5 to TRBJ1-6; no reliable D call. The CDR3 spans 14 residues. The germline V and J ends were trimmed by 6 bases and 12 bases, with 18 bases remaining between them. Per the germline V gene, CDR1 is MNHEY and CDR2 is SVGAGI. Here the CDR3 reads CASSTDGDRRPLHF. The CDR3 DNA reads TGTGCCAGCAGCACTGACGGAGACCGTCGACCCCTCCACTTT.

In this sample, this clone turned up once. V usage is TRBV6-1 and J usage is TRBJ1-5; 7 bases line up with TRBD1. Germline assignment: CDR1 MNHNS and CDR2 SASEGT. CDR3 length: 19 residues. Trimming cost V 4 bases and J 0 bases; bases outside gene matches: 15. The DNA for the CDR3 is TGTGCCAGCAGTGTTCAAGCAGCTCGGACAGGTTATAGCAATCAGCCCCAGCATTTT. Protein sequence: CASSVQAARTGYSNQPQHF.

The V call is TRBV28, the J call TRBJ2-4; perhaps TRBD2 as D (5 bases). Germline CDR1 MDHEN, CDR2 SYDVKM. V gave up 6 bases and J gave up 3 bases, with 12 bases separating them. The CDR3 extends over 14 amino acids. The CDR3 here is CASSGNVVKNIQYF. As DNA, the CDR3 is TGTGCCAGCAGCGGGAATGTTGTCAAAAACATTCAGTACTTC.

This CDR3 reads CASSFWGQQETQYF. CDR3 bases: TGTGCCAGCAGTTTCTGGGGACAACAAGAGACCCAGTACTTC. The J gene is TRBJ2-5, the V gene TRBV6-6; tentative D call: TRBD1 (6 bases). The CDR3 sequence is 14 residues long. Trimming removed 4 bases at V and 2 bases at J, with 11 bases between. The V gene's germline CDR1 is MNHNY and CDR2 SVGAGI (reference sequence).